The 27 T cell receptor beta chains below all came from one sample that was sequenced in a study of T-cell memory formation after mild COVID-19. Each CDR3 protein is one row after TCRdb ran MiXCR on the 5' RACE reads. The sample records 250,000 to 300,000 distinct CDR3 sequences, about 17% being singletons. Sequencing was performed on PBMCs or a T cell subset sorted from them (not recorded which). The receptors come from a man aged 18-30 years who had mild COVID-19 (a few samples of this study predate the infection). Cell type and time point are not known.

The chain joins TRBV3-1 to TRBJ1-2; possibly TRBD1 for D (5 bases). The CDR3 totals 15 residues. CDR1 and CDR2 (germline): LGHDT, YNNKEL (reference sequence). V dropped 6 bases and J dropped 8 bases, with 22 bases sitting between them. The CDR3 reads CASSSTGDSRYGYTF. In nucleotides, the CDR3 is TGTGCCAGCAGTTCCACCGGAGACAGTCGGTACGGCTACACCTTC.

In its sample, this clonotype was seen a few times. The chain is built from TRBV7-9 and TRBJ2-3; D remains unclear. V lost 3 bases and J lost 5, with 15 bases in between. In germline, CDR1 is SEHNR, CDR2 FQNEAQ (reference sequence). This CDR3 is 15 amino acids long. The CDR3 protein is CASSFFRVPQDTQYF. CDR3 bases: TGTGCCAGCAGCTTTTTCCGGGTCCCCCAAGATACGCAGTATTTT.

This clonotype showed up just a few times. This CDR3 is CASRLDRAAGNTIYF. CDR3 coding DNA: TGTGCCAGTCGCCTGGACAGGGCGGCTGGAAACACCATATATTTT. V gene TRBV6-5 combines with J gene TRBJ1-3, with 8 positions matching TRBD1. The CDR3 loop spans 15 amino acids. The V and J ends lost 9 bases and 2 bases, in that order; junction bases with no gene match: 9. CDR1 and CDR2 from the germline V gene are MNHEY and SVGAGI.

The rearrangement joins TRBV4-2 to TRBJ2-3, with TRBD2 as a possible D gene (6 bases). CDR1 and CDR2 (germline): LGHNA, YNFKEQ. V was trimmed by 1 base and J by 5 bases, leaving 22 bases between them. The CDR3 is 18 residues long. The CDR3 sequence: CASSQGPAGKGSKDTQYF. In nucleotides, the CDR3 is TGTGCCAGCAGCCAAGGGCCCGCGGGGAAGGGGAGTAAAGATACGCAGTATTTT.

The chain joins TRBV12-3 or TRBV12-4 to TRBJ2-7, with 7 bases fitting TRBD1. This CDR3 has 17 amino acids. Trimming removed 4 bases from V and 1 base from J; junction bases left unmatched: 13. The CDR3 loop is CASSSESGGEVSYEQYV. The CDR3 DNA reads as TGTGCCAGCAGTTCAGAATCAGGGGGTGAAGTGTCCTACGAGCAGTACGTC.

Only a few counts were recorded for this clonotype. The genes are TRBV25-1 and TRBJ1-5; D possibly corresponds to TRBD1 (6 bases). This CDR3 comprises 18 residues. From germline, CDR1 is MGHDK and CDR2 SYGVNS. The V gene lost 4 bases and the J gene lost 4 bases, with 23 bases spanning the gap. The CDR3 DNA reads TGTGCCAGCAGTGCCCCAAACAGGGTACCCTACTCTAATCAGCCCCAGCATTTT. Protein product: CASSAPNRVPYSNQPQHF. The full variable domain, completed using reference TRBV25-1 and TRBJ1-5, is EADIYQTPRYLVIGTGKKITLECSQTMGHDKMYWYQQDPGMELHLIHYSYGVNSTEKGDLSSESTVSRIRTEHFPLTLESARPSHTSQYLCASSAPNRVPYSNQPQHFGDGTRLSIL.

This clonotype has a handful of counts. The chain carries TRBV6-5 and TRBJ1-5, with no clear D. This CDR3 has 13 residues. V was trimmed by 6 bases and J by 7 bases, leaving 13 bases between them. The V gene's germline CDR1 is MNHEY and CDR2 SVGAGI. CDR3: CASSYQRWQPQHF. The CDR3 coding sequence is TGTGCCAGCAGCTACCAACGGTGGCAGCCCCAGCATTTT.

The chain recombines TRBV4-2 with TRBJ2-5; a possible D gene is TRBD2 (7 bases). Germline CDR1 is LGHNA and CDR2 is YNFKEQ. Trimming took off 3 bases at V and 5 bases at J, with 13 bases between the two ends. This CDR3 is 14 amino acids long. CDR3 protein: CASSHPKGGETQYF. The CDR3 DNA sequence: TGTGCCAGCAGCCACCCCAAGGGGGGGGAGACCCAGTACTTC.

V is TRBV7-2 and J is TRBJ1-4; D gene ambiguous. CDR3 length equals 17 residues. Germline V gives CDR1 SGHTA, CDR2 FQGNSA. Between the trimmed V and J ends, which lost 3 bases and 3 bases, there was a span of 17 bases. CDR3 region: CASSLGGAGPSNEKLFF. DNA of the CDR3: TGTGCCAGCAGCTTGGGTGGAGCAGGACCTTCTAATGAAAAACTGTTTTTT.

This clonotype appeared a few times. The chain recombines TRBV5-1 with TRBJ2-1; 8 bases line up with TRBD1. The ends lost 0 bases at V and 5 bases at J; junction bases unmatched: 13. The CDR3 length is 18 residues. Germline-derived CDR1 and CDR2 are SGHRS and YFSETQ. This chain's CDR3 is CASSLATGPGQANNEQFF. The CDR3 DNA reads TGCGCCAGCAGCTTGGCCACGGGGCCGGGACAGGCGAACAATGAGCAGTTCTTC.

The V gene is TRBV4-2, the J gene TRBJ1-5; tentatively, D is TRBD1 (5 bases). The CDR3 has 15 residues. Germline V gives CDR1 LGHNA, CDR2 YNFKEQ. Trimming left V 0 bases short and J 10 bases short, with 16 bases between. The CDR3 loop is CASSQESQGAGPQHF. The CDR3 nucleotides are TGTGCCAGCAGCCAAGAGTCGCAGGGTGCCGGCCCCCAGCATTTT.

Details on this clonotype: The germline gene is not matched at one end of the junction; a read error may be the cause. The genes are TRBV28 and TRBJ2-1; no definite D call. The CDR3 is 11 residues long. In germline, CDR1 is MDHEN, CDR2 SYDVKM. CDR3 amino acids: CDSSVSLEQFF. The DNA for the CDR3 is TGTGACAGCAGTGTAAGTTTAGAGCAGTTCTTC.

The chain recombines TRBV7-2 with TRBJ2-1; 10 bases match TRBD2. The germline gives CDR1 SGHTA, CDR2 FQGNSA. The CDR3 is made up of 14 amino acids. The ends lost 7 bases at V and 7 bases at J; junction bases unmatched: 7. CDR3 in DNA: TGTGCCAGCAACAGATTACTAGCGGGGAATGAGCAGTTCTTC. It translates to CASNRLLAGNEQFF.

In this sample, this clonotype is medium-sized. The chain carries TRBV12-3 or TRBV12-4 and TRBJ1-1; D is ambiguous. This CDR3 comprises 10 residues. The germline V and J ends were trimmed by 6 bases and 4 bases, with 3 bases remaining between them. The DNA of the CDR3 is TGTGCCAGCAGGGGCACTGAAGCTTTCTTT. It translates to CASRGTEAFF.

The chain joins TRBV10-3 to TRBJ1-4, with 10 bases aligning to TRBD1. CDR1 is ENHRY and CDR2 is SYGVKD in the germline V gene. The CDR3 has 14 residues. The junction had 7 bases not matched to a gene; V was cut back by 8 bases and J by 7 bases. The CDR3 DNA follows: TGTGCCATCTCTCCCCGGGACAGGGGTGAAAAACTGTTTTTT. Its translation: CAISPRDRGEKLFF.

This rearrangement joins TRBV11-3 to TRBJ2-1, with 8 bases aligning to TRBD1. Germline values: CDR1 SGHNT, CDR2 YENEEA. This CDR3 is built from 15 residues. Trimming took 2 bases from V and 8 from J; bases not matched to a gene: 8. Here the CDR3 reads CASSLRQGASDEQFF. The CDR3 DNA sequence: TGTGCCAGCAGCTTACGGCAGGGGGCATCCGATGAGCAGTTCTTC.

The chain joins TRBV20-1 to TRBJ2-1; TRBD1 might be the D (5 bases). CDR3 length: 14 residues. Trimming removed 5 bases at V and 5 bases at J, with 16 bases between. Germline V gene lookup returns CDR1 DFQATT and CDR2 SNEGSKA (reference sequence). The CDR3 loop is CSARSGMGNNEQFF. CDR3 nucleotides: TGCAGTGCTCGATCAGGGATGGGGAACAATGAGCAGTTCTTC.

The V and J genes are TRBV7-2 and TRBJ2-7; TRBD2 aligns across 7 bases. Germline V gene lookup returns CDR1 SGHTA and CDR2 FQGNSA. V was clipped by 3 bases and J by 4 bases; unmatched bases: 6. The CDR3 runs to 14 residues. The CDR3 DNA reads TGTGCCAGCAGCTTCGGACTAGTGGGATACGAGCAGTACGTC. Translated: CASSFGLVGYEQYV.

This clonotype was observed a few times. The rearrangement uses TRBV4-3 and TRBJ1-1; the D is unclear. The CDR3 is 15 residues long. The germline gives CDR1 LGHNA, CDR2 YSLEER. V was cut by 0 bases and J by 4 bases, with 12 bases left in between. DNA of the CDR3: TGCGCCAGCAGCCAAGATTTTAAGGGCGGCACTGAAGCTTTCTTT. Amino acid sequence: CASSQDFKGGTEAFF.

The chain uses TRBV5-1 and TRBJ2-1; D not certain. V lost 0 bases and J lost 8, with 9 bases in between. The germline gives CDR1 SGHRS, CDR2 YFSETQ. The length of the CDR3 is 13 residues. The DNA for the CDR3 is TGCGCCAGCAGCTTGGCCTCAAGGGATGAGCAGTTCTTC. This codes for CASSLASRDEQFF.

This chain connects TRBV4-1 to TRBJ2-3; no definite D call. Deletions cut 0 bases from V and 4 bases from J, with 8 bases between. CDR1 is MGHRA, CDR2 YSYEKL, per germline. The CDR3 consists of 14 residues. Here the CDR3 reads CASSQDGVSDTQYF. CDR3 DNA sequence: TGCGCCAGCAGCCAAGATGGGGTATCAGATACGCAGTATTTT.

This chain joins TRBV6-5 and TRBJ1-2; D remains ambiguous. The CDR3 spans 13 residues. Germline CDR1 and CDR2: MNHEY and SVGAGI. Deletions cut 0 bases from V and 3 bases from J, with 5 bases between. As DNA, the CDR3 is TGTGCCAGCAGTTACTCGCTGGACTATGGCTACACCTTC. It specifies CASSYSLDYGYTF.

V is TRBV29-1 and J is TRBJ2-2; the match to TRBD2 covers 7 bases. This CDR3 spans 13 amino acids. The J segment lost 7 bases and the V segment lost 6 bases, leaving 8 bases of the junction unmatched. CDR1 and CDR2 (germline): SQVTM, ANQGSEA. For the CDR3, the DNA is TGCAGCGTCAGCGGGGTTTCGGGCGGGGAGCTGTTTTTT. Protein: CSVSGVSGGELFF.

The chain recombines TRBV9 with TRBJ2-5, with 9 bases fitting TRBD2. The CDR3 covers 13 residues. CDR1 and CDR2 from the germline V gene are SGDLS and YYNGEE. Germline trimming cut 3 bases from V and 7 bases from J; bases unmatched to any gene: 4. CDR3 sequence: CASSEGLAVTQYF. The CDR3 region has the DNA TGTGCCAGCAGCGAGGGACTAGCCGTGACCCAGTACTTC.

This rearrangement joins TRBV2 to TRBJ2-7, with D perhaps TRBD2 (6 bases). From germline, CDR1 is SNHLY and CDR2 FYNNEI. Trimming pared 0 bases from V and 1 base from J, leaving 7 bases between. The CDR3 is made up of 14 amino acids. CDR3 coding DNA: TGTGCCAGCAGTGAAGCTCGGGGGTCCTACGAGCAGTACTTC. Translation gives CASSEARGSYEQYF.

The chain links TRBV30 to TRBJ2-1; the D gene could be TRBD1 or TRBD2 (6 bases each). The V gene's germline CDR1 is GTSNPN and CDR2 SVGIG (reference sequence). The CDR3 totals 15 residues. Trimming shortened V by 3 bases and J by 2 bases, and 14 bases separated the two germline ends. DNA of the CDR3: TGTGCCTGGAGCGTCGGGGGCCGAACCTACAATGAGCAGTTCTTC. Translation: CAWSVGGRTYNEQFF.

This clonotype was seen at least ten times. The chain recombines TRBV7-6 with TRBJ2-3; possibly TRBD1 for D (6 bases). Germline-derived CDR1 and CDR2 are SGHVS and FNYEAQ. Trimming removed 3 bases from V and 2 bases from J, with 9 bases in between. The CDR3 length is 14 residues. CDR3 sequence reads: CASSFRDNTDTQYF. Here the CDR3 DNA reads TGTGCCAGCAGCTTTAGGGACAACACAGATACGCAGTATTTT.